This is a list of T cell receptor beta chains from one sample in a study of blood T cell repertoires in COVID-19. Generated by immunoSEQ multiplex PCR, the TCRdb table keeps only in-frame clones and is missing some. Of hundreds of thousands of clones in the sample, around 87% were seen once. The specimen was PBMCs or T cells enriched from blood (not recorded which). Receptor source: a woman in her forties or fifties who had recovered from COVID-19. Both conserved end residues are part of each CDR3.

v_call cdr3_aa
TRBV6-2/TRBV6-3 CASSSIREDGYTF
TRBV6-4 CASSSLAGSYNEQFF
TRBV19 CASSPLIQGANEKLFF
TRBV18 CASSPGQGSTGANVLTF
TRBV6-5 CASSPRGTQPQHF
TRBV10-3 CATSSTDNEQFF
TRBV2 CASSDRGGKETQYF
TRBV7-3 CASSLDATGKYGYTF
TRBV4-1 CASSQEDFNSYPGNTIYF
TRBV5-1 CASSLATRNTEAFF
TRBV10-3 CAISEDGTSGMETQYF
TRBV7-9 CASSYRGGPSDTQYF
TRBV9 CASSVVLAGISNEQFF
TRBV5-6 CASSRKERGPLEKLFF
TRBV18 CASSQATGNSNQPQHF
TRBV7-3 CASSFEPGGFVKYF
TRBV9 CASSVDAGINQPQHF
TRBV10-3 CAISDDRGRQPQHF
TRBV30 CAWKQDTEAFF
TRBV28 CAGRGQVSPLHF
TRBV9 CASSVGFTSGFTDTQYF
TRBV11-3 CASSPRMGTGELFF
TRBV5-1 CASSSGNTEAFF
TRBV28 CASSSTEDNSPLHF
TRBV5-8 CASILTGFTNPYGYTF
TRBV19 CASSIASQGARGYTF
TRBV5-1 CASSLDRSYEQYF
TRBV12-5 CASGPDRGGWPQHF
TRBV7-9 CASSFTGGNEKLFF